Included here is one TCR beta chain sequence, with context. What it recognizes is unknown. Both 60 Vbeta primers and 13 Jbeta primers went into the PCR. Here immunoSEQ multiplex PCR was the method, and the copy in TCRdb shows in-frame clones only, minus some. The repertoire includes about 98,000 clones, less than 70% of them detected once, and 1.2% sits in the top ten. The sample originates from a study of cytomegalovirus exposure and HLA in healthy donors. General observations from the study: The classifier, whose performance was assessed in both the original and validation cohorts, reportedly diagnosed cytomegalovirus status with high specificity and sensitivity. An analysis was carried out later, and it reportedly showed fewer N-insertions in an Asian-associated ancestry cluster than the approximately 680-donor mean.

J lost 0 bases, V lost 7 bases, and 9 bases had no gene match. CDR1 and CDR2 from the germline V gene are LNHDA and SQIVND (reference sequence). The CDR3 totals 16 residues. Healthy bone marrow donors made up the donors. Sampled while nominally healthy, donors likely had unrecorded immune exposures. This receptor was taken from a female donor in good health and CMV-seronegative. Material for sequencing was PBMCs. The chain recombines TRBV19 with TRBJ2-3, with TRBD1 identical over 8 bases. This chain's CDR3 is CASNPRDRRSTDTQYF. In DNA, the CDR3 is TGTGCCAGTAACCCTCGGGACAGGAGGAGCACAGATACGCAGTATTTT.